These T cell receptor beta chains were read from a single sample in a study of cytomegalovirus exposure and HLA in healthy donors. TCRdb keeps only in-frame clones here, not all; method: immunoSEQ multiplex PCR. The sample yields about 140,000 clones, roughly 75% seen once. Sequencing was carried out using PBMCs. The source of these receptors is a man aged 25-45 years in good health and CMV-seronegative. Each CDR3 is given with its conserved first and last residue. Each record gives: clone size, J gene, D gene, V gene, CDR3 DNA, CDR3 protein. D genes are given only for firm matches. A row's size may be missing; if present it is once, few, many or a size class.

. | TRBJ1-4 | TRBD1 | TRBV29-1 | TGCAGCGTGGCTGTGGACAGGGATGAAAAACTGTTTTTT | CSVAVDRDEKLFF
. | TRBJ1-1 | . | TRBV28 | TGTGCCAGCAGTTTAGAGCGACGGATGAACACTGAAGCTTTCTTT | CASSLERRMNTEAFF
. | TRBJ2-7 | TRBD1 | TRBV5-1 | TGCGCCAGCAGCGGCGGCCAGGGGGCGTGTGAGCAGTACTTC | CASSGGQGACEQYF
. | TRBJ2-3 | TRBD1 | TRBV15 | TGTGCCACCAGCAGGAAACCGGACAGGGGCGGCGGGGGAACTAGCACAGATACGCAGTATTTT | CATSRKPDRGGGGTSTDTQYF
once | TRBJ2-1 | . | TRBV7-6 | TGTGCCAGCAGCTTAGTCGGCGGTGAGCAGTTCTTC | CASSLVGGEQFF
. | TRBJ1-2 | . | TRBV5-6 | TGTGCCAGCAGAGGGAGGGGTGGCTATGGCTACACCTTC | CASRGRGGYGYTF
. | TRBJ2-2 | TRBD1 | TRBV7-6 | TGTGCCAGCAGTCCTATACAGGGGCCCCCCCCCACCGGGGAGCTGTTTTTT | CASSPIQGPPPTGELFF
. | TRBJ1-6 | . | TRBV25-1 | TGTGCCAGCAGTGCGGGGGTGAATAATTCACCCCTCCACTTT | CASSAGVNNSPLHF
few | TRBJ1-1 | . | TRBV4-2 | TGTGCCAGCAGCCTAGGAAAGGGGCAGTCAAGAAAGACTGAAGCTTTCTTT | CASSLGKGQSRKTEAFF
. | TRBJ1-5 | . | TRBV6-6 | TGTGCCAGCAGTTACGTCCAGGGGCGAAATCAGCCCCAGCATTTT | CASSYVQGRNQPQHF
. | TRBJ1-5 | . | TRBV29-1 | TGCAGCGTTAAACAGGGTTGGGATCAGCCCCAGCATTTT | CSVKQGWDQPQHF
. | TRBJ2-7 | TRBD1 | TRBV28 | TGTGCCAGCAGATACACAGGGGGCTCCTACGAGCAGTACTTC | CASRYTGGSYEQYF
many | TRBJ2-7 | TRBD1 | TRBV29-1 | TGCAGCGTTTTGGCAGGGGGCCGCGAGCAGTACTTC | CSVLAGGREQYF
. | TRBJ1-6 | . | TRBV11-1 | TGTGCCAGCAGTTACAAGTTGGATTCACCCCTCCACTTT | CASSYKLDSPLHF
. | TRBJ1-1 | . | TRBV19 | TGTGCCAGTAGTCCCAGGGTGAGGTGGGACACTGAAGCTTTCTTT | CASSPRVRWDTEAFF
. | TRBJ1-1 | . | TRBV28 | TGTGCCAGCAGCCTTACAGGGTTAACTGAAGCTTTCTTT | CASSLTGLTEAFF
few | TRBJ1-4 | . | TRBV7-9 | TGTGCCAGCAGCCCGGTCGGGGGGGTTAATGAAAAACTGTTTTTT | CASSPVGGVNEKLFF
. | TRBJ2-3 | TRBD2 | TRBV19 | TGTGCCAGTAGTAGGACTAGCGGGGGGGCCGCAGATACGCAGTATTTT | CASSRTSGGAADTQYF
. | TRBJ2-1 | . | TRBV4-1 | TGCGCCAGCAGCTATCGACTCACCAATGAGCAGTTCTTC | CASSYRLTNEQFF
. | TRBJ1-1 | TRBD1 | TRBV28 | TGTGCCAGCAGCCCTACAGGGGGAGGTGAAGCTTTCTTT | CASSPTGGGEAFF
. | TRBJ1-1 | . | TRBV14 | TGTGCCAGCAGCCAAGATCGGGTCGCGAGCGCTTTCTTT | CASSQDRVASAFF
. | TRBJ1-5 | TRBD1 | TRBV7-9 | TGTGCCAGCAGCTTACGAGGGGGCAGCCAGCCCCAGCATTTT | CASSLRGGSQPQHF
. | TRBJ1-4 | . | TRBV5-4 | TGTGCCAGCAGCTTAGGGCAGGGGCCCGAAAAACTGTTTTTT | CASSLGQGPEKLFF
. | TRBJ1-2 | TRBD1 | TRBV5-1 | TGCGCCAGCAGCTTGGGCCTCGACAGGGGGAATGGCTACACCTTC | CASSLGLDRGNGYTF
. | TRBJ2-7 | . | TRBV13 | TGTGCCAGCAGGTCTCTAGGGGGCTCCTACGAGCAGTACTTC | CASRSLGGSYEQYF
. | TRBJ1-2 | . | TRBV9 | TGTGCCAGCAGAAGAGGCAGGGTAGATGGTGGCTACACCTTC | CASRRGRVDGGYTF
. | TRBJ2-7 | . | TRBV10-1 | TGCGCCAGCTCGGACCAGGGTCTCCCCTACGAGCAGTACTTC | CASSDQGLPYEQYF